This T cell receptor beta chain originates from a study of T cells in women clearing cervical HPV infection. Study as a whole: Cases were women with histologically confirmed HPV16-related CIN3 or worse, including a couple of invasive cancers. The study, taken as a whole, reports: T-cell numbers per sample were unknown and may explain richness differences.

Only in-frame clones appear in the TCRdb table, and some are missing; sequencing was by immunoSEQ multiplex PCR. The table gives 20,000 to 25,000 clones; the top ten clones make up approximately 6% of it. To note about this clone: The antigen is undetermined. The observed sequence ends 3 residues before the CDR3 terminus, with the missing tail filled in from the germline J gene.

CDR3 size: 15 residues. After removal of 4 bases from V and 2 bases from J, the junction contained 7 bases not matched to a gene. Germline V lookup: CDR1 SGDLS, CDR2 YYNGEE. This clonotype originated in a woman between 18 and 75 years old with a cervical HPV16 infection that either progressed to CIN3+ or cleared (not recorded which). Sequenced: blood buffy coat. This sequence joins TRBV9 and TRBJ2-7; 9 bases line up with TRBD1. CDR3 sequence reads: CASSQGTGSTYEQYF. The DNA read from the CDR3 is TGTGCCAGCAGCCAGGGGACAGGGTCGACCTACGAG.